This T cell receptor (beta chain) was captured in a study of immune heterogeneity within non-small cell lung tumors. With 32 V and 13 J primers, multiplex PCR amplified the TCR beta CDR3. TCRdb passed the multiplex PCR reads through MiXCR, listing each CDR3 protein once. Altogether 2,000 to 2,500 distinct CDR3 sequences are present, around 28% being singletons, with the ten largest covering roughly 15%. This clonotype came up a few times. The length of the CDR3 is 16 residues. Germline CDR1 SGHVS, CDR2 FQNEAQ. Trimming took 5 bases from V and 7 from J; bases not matched to a gene: 12. The authors used around 640 ng of bulk tumor genomic DNA per sample as template. Biopsy collection occurred during surgery, with several far-apart biopsies per primary tumor. With untreated, newly diagnosed non-small cell lung cancer, the patients went on to undergo curative surgery. The donors had newly diagnosed non-small cell lung cancer and underwent surgery intended to cure it.

The receptor was isolated from a man in his 60s with non-small cell lung cancer. The V gene is TRBV7-8, the J gene TRBJ2-2; 8 positions agree with TRBD1. The sample comprised lung tumor tissue. The DNA for the CDR3 is TGTGCCAGCAGCGGAGGGGCAGGGGGCGCGGTCGGGGAGCTGTTTTTT. Protein product: CASSGGAGGAVGELFF.